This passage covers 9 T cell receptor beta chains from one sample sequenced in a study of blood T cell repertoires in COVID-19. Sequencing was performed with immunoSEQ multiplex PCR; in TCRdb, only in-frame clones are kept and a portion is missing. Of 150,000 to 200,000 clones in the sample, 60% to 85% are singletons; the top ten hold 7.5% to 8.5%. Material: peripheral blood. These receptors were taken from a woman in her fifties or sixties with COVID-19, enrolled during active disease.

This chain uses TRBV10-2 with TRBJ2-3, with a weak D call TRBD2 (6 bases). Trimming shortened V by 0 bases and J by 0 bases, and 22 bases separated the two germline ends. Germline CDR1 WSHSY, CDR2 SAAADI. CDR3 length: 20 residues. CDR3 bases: TGCGCCAGCAGTGAGTCGAGTGTGACCGCGGGGATCAGTAGCACAGATACGCAGTATTTT. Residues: CASSESSVTAGISSTDTQYF.

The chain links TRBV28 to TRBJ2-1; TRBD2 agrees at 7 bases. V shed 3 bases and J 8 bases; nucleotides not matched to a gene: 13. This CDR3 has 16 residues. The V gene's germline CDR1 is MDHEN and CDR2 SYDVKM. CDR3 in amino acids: CASSFLGGSGYDEQFF. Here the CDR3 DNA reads TGTGCCAGCAGTTTCTTGGGGGGGAGTGGGTATGATGAGCAGTTCTTC.

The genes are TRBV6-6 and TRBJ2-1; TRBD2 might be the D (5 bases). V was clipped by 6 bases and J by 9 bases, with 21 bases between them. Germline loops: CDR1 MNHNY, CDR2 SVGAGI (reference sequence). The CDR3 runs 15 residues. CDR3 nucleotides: TGTGCCAGCAGCTTAGCAGGCGGGTTCGGAAGTGAGCAGTTCTTC. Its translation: CASSLAGGFGSEQFF.

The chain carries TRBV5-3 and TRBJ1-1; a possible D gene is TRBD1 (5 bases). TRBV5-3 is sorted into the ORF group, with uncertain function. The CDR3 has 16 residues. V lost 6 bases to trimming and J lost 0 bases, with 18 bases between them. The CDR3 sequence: CARTLRQGYMNTEAFF. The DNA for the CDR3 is TGTGCCAGAACCCTACGCCAGGGTTACATGAACACTGAAGCTTTCTTT.

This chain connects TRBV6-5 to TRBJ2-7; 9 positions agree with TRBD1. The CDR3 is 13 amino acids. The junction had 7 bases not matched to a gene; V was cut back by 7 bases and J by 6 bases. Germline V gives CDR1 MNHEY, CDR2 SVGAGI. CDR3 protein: CASTPTGGPEQYF. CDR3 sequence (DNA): TGTGCCAGCACCCCCACAGGGGGCCCCGAGCAGTACTTC.

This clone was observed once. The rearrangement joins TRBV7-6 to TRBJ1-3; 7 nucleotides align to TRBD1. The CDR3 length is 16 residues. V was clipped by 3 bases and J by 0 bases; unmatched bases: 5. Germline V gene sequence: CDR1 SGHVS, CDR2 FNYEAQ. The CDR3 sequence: CASSLYRDSSGNTIYF. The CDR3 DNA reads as TGTGCCAGCAGCTTGTACCGGGACAGCTCTGGAAACACCATATATTTT.

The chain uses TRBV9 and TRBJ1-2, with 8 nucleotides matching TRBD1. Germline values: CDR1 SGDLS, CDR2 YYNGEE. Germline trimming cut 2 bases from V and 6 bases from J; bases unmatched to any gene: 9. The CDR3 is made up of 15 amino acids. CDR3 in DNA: TGTGCCAGCAGCGTGAGGTCCACAGGGGGGGATGGCTACACCTTC. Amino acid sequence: CASSVRSTGGDGYTF.

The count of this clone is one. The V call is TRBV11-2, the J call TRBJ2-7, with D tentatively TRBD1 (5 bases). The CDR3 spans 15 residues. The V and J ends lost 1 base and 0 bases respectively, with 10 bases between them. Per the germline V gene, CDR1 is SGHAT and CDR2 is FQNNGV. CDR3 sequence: CASSLGQLNSYEQYF. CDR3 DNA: TGTGCCAGCAGCTTAGGACAGCTAAACTCCTACGAGCAGTACTTC.

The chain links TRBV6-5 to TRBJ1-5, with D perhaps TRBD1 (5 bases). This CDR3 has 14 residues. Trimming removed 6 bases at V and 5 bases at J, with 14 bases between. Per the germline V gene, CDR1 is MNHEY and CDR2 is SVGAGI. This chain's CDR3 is CASSRGVGDQPQHF. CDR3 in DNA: TGTGCCAGCAGCCGGGGGGTGGGGGATCAGCCCCAGCATTTT.